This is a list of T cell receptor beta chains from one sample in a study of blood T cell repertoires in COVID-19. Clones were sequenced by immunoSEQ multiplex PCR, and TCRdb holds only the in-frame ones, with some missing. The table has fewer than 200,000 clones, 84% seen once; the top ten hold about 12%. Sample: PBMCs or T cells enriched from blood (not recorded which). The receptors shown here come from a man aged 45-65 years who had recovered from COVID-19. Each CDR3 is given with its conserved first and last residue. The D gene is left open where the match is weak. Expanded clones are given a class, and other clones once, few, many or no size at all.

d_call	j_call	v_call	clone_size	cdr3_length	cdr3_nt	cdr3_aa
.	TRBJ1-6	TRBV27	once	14	TGTGCCAGCGGAGCAGGGGTCCCGGGATCACCCCTCCACTTT	CASGAGVPGSPLHF
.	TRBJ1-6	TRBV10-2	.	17	TGCGCCAGCAGTGAGTCGATCAGGGTTCCGTTCAGTTCACCCCTCCACTTT	CASSESIRVPFSSPLHF
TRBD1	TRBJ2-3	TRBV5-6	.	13	TGTGCCAGCAGCTGGGGGACAGTAGATACGCAGTATTTT	CASSWGTVDTQYF
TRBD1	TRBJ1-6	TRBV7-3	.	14	TGTGCCAGCAGCGGGACAGGGGGTAATTCACCCCTCCACTTT	CASSGTGGNSPLHF
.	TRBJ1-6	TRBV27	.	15	TGTGCCAGCACCCCTTCGGGGAGGCCTAATTCACCCCTCCACTTT	CASTPSGRPNSPLHF
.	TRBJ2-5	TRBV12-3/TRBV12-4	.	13	TGTGCCAGCAGTCCGACAGTCCAAGAGACCCAGTACTTC	CASSPTVQETQYF
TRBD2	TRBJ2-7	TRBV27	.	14	TGTGCCAGCAGGAAGACTAGCGGGGGTTACGAGCAGTACTTC	CASRKTSGGYEQYF
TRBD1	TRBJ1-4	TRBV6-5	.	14	TGTGCCAGCAGTCGGGACAGGGATAATGAAAAACTGTTTTTT	CASSRDRDNEKLFF
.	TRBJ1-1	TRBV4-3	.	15	TGCGCCAGCAGCCAAGACGACAGCTCTTACACTGAAGCTTTCTTT	CASSQDDSSYTEAFF
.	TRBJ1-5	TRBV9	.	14	TGTGCCAGCAGCGTAGGCGTTGGGGCTCAGCCCCAGCATTTT	CASSVGVGAQPQHF